The 21 T cell receptor beta chains below were found in one sample sequenced in a study of human T cells and chemical hapten exposure. Time point: patch test 2, 6 weeks after DPC sensitization. Treatment specified: therapeutic diphenylcyclopropenone sensitization with weekly scalp DPC. TCRdb called the RACE reads again in MiXCR, with one record for every CDR3 protein. The table has approximately 84,000 distinct CDR3 sequences, 10% to 13% seen once; the top ten hold about 2.5%. The sample was whole blood, taken in connection with sensitization to the hapten diphenylcyclopropenone (DPC). Source of these receptors: a woman in her twenties or thirties with alopecia areata. Some clones in this sample may be carry-over from other donors' samples.

V and J are TRBV5-5 and TRBJ1-1, with D uncertain. Trimming stripped 3 bases from V and 4 bases from J, with 13 bases between. The CDR3 runs to 14 residues. CDR1 and CDR2 from the germline V gene are SGHKS and YYEKEE (reference sequence). The CDR3 DNA sequence: TGTGCCAGCAGCTCAGACGTTCGTGGCACTGAAGCTTTCTTT. It encodes CASSSDVRGTEAFF.

CDR3 DNA sequence: TGTGCCAGCAGCCGAGGTGGAGCTGGAAACACCATATATTTT. Its protein is CASSRGGAGNTIYF. This rearrangement joins TRBV28 to TRBJ1-3; unclear D gene. The CDR3 is made up of 14 amino acids. V dropped 6 bases and J dropped 2 bases, with 11 bases sitting between them. CDR1 is MDHEN, CDR2 SYDVKM, per germline.

This clonotype was picked up a small number of times. V and J are TRBV27 and TRBJ2-6; D is ambiguous. The germline V gene encodes CDR1 MNHEY and CDR2 SMNVEV (reference sequence). There are 17 residues in the CDR3. In DNA form, the CDR3 reads TGTGGATCGACGGCTGCTCCTCCTTCCTCTGGGGCCAACGTCCTGACTTTC. Translated: CGSTAAPPSSGANVLTF.

This clonotype was picked up many times. This CDR3 reads CASSDILAAVDEQFF. DNA for the CDR3: TGTGCCAGCAGTGATATACTAGCCGCGGTCGATGAGCAGTTCTTC. The gene calls are TRBV2 and TRBJ2-1; weak D call: TRBD2 (6 bases). V was clipped by 3 bases and J by 8 bases, with 17 bases between them. CDR3 length: 15 amino acids. CDR1 and CDR2 (germline): SNHLY, FYNNEI.

Ten or more counts support this clonotype. This sequence joins TRBV4-1 and TRBJ2-7; no definite D call. The germline V and J ends were trimmed by 3 bases and 2 bases, with 11 bases remaining between them. CDR3 length: 14 residues. Germline V gives CDR1 MGHRA, CDR2 YSYEKL. DNA of the CDR3: TGCGCCAGCAGCCATCCGGACGGAACCTACGAGCAGTACTTC. Protein sequence: CASSHPDGTYEQYF.

This clonotype came up many times. The chain uses TRBV21-1 and TRBJ1-1; the D segment call TRBD1 is taken from the table without a DNA check. TRBV21-1 is reported as a pseudogene. The CDR3 consists of 16 residues. The CDR3 nucleotides read TGTGCCAGCAGCAAAGATTGCGGGGGTATGAACACTGAAGCTTTCTTT. Its translation: CASSKDCGGMNTEAFF.

This clonotype was seen at least ten times. The chain links TRBV6-2 or TRBV6-3 to TRBJ2-7, with TRBD1 identical over 7 bases. The V segment lost 2 bases and the J segment 5 bases; nucleotides outside the gene matches: 6. Germline V gene data show CDR1 as MNHEY and CDR2 as SVGEGT. The CDR3 sequence is 14 residues long. As DNA, the CDR3 is TGTGCCAGCAGTTACGACAGGGTAGTGAACGAGCAGTACTTC. Encoded protein: CASSYDRVVNEQYF.

This clonotype came up many times. The chain joins TRBV28 to TRBJ2-1, with 7 positions matching TRBD1. CDR3 size: 13 residues. Germline values: CDR1 MDHEN, CDR2 SYDVKM. V lost 4 bases, J lost 7 bases, and 4 bases stayed unmatched. The CDR3 nucleotides read TGTGCCAGCAGTTCGGGACAGAGGAATGAGCAGTTCTTC. It codes for CASSSGQRNEQFF. The variable domain in full, completed from reference TRBV28 and TRBJ2-1, reads DVKVTQSSRYLVKRTGEKVFLECVQDMDHENMFWYRQDPGLGLRLIYFSYDVKMKEKGDIPEGYSVSREKKERFSLILESASTNQTSMYLCASSSGQRNEQFFGPGTRLTVL.

The rearrangement joins TRBV20-1 to TRBJ2-7; the D gene is possibly TRBD2 (6 bases). Germline-derived CDR1 and CDR2 are DFQATT and SNEGSKA (reference sequence). The CDR3 sequence is 13 residues long. V was pared by 6 bases and J by 3 bases, with 15 bases between. In nucleotides, the CDR3 is TGCAGTGCGAGACTAGGAGGGAACTACGAGCAGTACTTC. Amino acids: CSARLGGNYEQYF.

This clonotype was seen at least ten times. This rearrangement joins TRBV28 to TRBJ1-2, with D possibly matching TRBD1 (5 bases). CDR1 MDHEN and CDR2 SYDVKM come from the germline V gene. Trimming pared 2 bases from V and 5 bases from J, leaving 12 bases between. The CDR3 loop spans 14 amino acids. The CDR3 nucleotides are TGTGCCAGCAGTTTACGCGGGACGGTTTATGGCTACACCTTC. Translating it yields CASSLRGTVYGYTF.

In this sample, this clonotype turned up many times. The rearrangement joins TRBV2 to TRBJ1-5, with D maybe TRBD1 (6 bases). V lost 8 bases, J lost 6 bases, and 14 bases lay in between. The CDR3 is 13 amino acids. Germline CDR1 is SNHLY and CDR2 is FYNNEI. The CDR3 region is CASRGGYSQPQHF. CDR3 nucleotide sequence: TGTGCCAGCCGAGGGGGGTACAGTCAGCCCCAGCATTTT.

This clonotype was counted only a few times. A much more abundant neighbour one base away suggests this may be a read error. The chain employs TRBV5-6 and TRBJ2-6; a possible D gene is TRBD2 (6 bases). V was shortened by 4 bases and J by 5 bases, with 19 bases between the two germline ends. Germline V CDR1 and CDR2: SGHDT, YYEEEE. The CDR3 extends over 17 amino acids. CDR3 sequence (DNA): TGTGCCAGCAGCGGCGGGACCCCTCTCACCAGGGCCAACGTCCTGACTTTC. Amino acid sequence: CASSGGTPLTRANVLTF. Full variable domain (missing parts from reference TRBV5-6 and TRBJ2-6): DAGVTQSPTHLIKTRGQQVTLRCSPKSGHDTVSWYQQALGQGPQFIFQYYEEEERQRGNFPDRFSGHQFPNYSSELNVNALLLGDSALYLCASSGGTPLTRANVLTFGAGSRLTVL.

The genes are TRBV10-3 and TRBJ1-1; 10 bases are shared with TRBD1. CDR3 size: 14 residues. V shed 4 bases and J 11 bases; nucleotides not matched to a gene: 10. The germline gives CDR1 ENHRY, CDR2 SYGVKD. CDR3: CAISGTGGSDVAFF. The CDR3 DNA reads TGTGCCATCAGTGGGACAGGGGGTTCAGATGTGGCTTTCTTT.

This chain connects TRBV29-1 to TRBJ2-4, with D perhaps assigned TRBD1 or TRBD2 (6 bases each). V lost 5 bases to trimming and J lost 1 base, with 9 bases between them. CDR3 length: 13 amino acids. CDR1 SQVTM and CDR2 ANQGSEA come from the germline V gene. The CDR3 bases are TGCAGCGTTTCGGGGGCTGCCAAAAACATTCAGTACTTC. Amino acids: CSVSGAAKNIQYF.

The genes are TRBV29-1 and TRBJ2-7; TRBD2 might be the D (5 bases). CDR1 and CDR2 from the germline V gene are SQVTM and ANQGSEA. V gave up 4 bases and J gave up 7 bases, with 17 bases separating them. This CDR3 contains 13 residues. CDR3 in amino acids: CSVARQGLGEQYF. The CDR3 DNA reads TGCAGCGTTGCCAGACAAGGACTGGGTGAGCAGTACTTC.

The chain is built from TRBV21-1 and TRBJ2-6. TRBV21-1 is a pseudogene segment. CDR3 length: 17 amino acids. This CDR3 reads CASSKAVFRPGANVLTF. CDR3 coding DNA: TGTGCCAGCAGCAAAGCGGTTTTCAGACCTGGGGCCAACGTCCTGACTTTC.

There are many counts of this clonotype. This chain connects TRBV28 to TRBJ1-5; D gene uncertain. Trimming took off 2 bases at V and 5 bases at J, with 10 bases between the two ends. The CDR3 is 14 residues long. Looked up from germline, CDR1 is MDHEN and CDR2 is SYDVKM. CDR3 amino acids: CASSLPPEYQPQHF. The CDR3 DNA follows: TGTGCCAGCAGTTTACCCCCAGAATATCAGCCCCAGCATTTT.

There are many counts of this clonotype. The J gene is TRBJ2-7, the V gene TRBV5-1; TRBD2 aligns across 12 bases. V was pared by 3 bases and J by 0 bases, with 7 bases of the junction left unmatched. This CDR3 is built from 17 residues. The germline V gene has CDR1 SGHRS and CDR2 YFSETQ. The CDR3 region is CASSYGTSGWSSYEQYF. The CDR3 region has the DNA TGCGCCAGCAGCTACGGGACTAGCGGGTGGAGCTCCTACGAGCAGTACTTC.

The sample holds many counts of this clonotype. This chain connects TRBV4-1 to TRBJ1-4; no clear D gene. The length of the CDR3 is 14 residues. V was trimmed by 5 bases and J by 8 bases, leaving 15 bases between them. The germline V gene has CDR1 MGHRA and CDR2 YSYEKL. CDR3 in DNA: TGCGCCAGCAGCGTTTTGGGGAGTGGGGAAAAACTGTTTTTT. Its protein is CASSVLGSGEKLFF.

This clonotype was counted a few times. V usage is TRBV20-1 and J usage is TRBJ2-7; 7 positions agree with TRBD1. The trim removed 0 bases at V and 6 bases at J, leaving 11 bases unmatched. Germline loops: CDR1 DFQATT, CDR2 SNEGSKA (reference sequence). The CDR3 covers 15 residues. This CDR3 reads CSARDPSLDRAEQYF. CDR3 in DNA: TGCAGTGCTAGAGATCCTTCTCTCGACAGGGCCGAGCAGTACTTC.

This clonotype appeared many times. The chain uses TRBV28 and TRBJ1-2, with 11 bases fitting TRBD1. V lost 6 bases and J lost 7; bases outside the gene matches: 13. CDR1 MDHEN and CDR2 SYDVKM come from the germline V gene. The CDR3 spans 16 residues. The CDR3 DNA reads TGTGCCAGCAGCGATCAGCCGGGACAGGGGGATGGTGGCTACACCTTC. Its translation: CASSDQPGQGDGGYTF.